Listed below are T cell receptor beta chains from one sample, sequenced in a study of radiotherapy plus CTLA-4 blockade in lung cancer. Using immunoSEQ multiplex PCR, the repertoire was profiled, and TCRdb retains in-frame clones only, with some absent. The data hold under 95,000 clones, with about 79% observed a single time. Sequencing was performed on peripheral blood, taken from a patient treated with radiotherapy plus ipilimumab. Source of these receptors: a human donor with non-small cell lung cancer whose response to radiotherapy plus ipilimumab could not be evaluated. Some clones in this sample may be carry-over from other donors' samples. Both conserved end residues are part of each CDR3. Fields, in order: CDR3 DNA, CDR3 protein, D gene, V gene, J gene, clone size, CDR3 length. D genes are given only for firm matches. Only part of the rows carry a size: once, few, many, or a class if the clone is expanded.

CDR3 DNA: TGTGCCAGCAGCTACGACGCGGGGGCAGATACGCAGTATTTT
CDR3 protein: CASSYDAGADTQYF
D gene: TRBD2
V gene: TRBV7-2
J gene: TRBJ2-3
clone size: .
CDR3 length: 14

CDR3 DNA: TGTGCCAGTAGTCCAGTGACAGGGAACTATGGCTACACCTTC
CDR3 protein: CASSPVTGNYGYTF
D gene: TRBD1
V gene: TRBV19
J gene: TRBJ1-2
clone size: .
CDR3 length: 14

CDR3 DNA: TGTGCCAGCAGTTTAACCAGACAGGGCGGGCGGGATGGCTACACCTTC
CDR3 protein: CASSLTRQGGRDGYTF
D gene: TRBD1
V gene: TRBV27
J gene: TRBJ1-2
clone size: .
CDR3 length: 16

CDR3 DNA: TGCGCCAGCAGCTTGGGACAGGGAACGCACTCCTACGAGCAGTACTTC
CDR3 protein: CASSLGQGTHSYEQYF
D gene: TRBD1
V gene: TRBV5-1
J gene: TRBJ2-7
clone size: .
CDR3 length: 16

CDR3 DNA: TGTGCCAGCAGCGCGGGACAGGCCTATAGAGAGTTCTTC
CDR3 protein: CASSAGQAYREFF
D gene: TRBD1
V gene: TRBV7-9
J gene: TRBJ2-1
clone size: once
CDR3 length: 13

CDR3 DNA: TGTGCCAGTAGTTCTCCCAGCGGCCAGGGACTCCTAATAAAGTGGACTGAAGCTTTCTTT
CDR3 protein: CASSSPSGQGLLIKWTEAFF
D gene: .
V gene: TRBV19
J gene: TRBJ1-1
clone size: .
CDR3 length: 20

CDR3 DNA: TGTGCCAGCAGCCTTCTAAACACTGAAGCTTTCTTT
CDR3 protein: CASSLLNTEAFF
D gene: .
V gene: TRBV7-2
J gene: TRBJ1-1
clone size: .
CDR3 length: 12

CDR3 DNA: TGTGCCAGCAGTTTTACGGGGAGCTCCTACAATGAGCAGTTCTTC
CDR3 protein: CASSFTGSSYNEQFF
D gene: .
V gene: TRBV27
J gene: TRBJ2-1
clone size: .
CDR3 length: 15

CDR3 DNA: TGCGCCAGCAGCCAAGGGGCTAGCGGGGAGACCCAGTACTTC
CDR3 protein: CASSQGASGETQYF
D gene: TRBD2
V gene: TRBV4-1
J gene: TRBJ2-5
clone size: .
CDR3 length: 14

CDR3 DNA: TGTGCCAGCAGTGAAGCTCAGACTAGCGGGACAAGCACAGATACGCAGTATTTT
CDR3 protein: CASSEAQTSGTSTDTQYF
D gene: TRBD2
V gene: TRBV2
J gene: TRBJ2-3
clone size: .
CDR3 length: 18

CDR3 DNA: TGTGCCAGCAGCCACCGGGACAGGGAAGCTTTCTTT
CDR3 protein: CASSHRDREAFF
D gene: TRBD1
V gene: TRBV6-1
J gene: TRBJ1-1
clone size: .
CDR3 length: 12

CDR3 DNA: TGTGCCAGCAGCCTTTTATCTACGGTTAACACTGAAGCTTTCTTT
CDR3 protein: CASSLLSTVNTEAFF
D gene: .
V gene: TRBV7-9
J gene: TRBJ1-1
clone size: .
CDR3 length: 15

CDR3 DNA: TGTGCCAGCAGCCGCCAGGGGGCAGCCGTGGACGAGCAGTACTTC
CDR3 protein: CASSRQGAAVDEQYF
D gene: TRBD1
V gene: TRBV2
J gene: TRBJ2-7
clone size: .
CDR3 length: 15

CDR3 DNA: TGTGCCAGCAGTTTGGTCGAGCGACGGCCCCAGCATTTT
CDR3 protein: CASSLVERRPQHF
D gene: .
V gene: TRBV28
J gene: TRBJ1-5
clone size: large
CDR3 length: 13

CDR3 DNA: TGTGCCAGCAGTGACCGGGGGGCCGTCACCGGGGAGCTGTTTTTT
CDR3 protein: CASSDRGAVTGELFF
D gene: .
V gene: TRBV6-1
J gene: TRBJ2-2
clone size: .
CDR3 length: 15

CDR3 DNA: TGTGCCAGCAGTCTCCGGACTAGCGGGACGAGCACAGATACGCAGTATTTT
CDR3 protein: CASSLRTSGTSTDTQYF
D gene: TRBD2
V gene: TRBV28
J gene: TRBJ2-3
clone size: .
CDR3 length: 17

CDR3 DNA: TGTGCCAGCAGTGCAGCGCCTCGGGGTGGGGAGACCCAGTACTTC
CDR3 protein: CASSAAPRGGETQYF
D gene: .
V gene: TRBV2
J gene: TRBJ2-5
clone size: .
CDR3 length: 15

CDR3 DNA: TGCAGCGTTCTATCAGGTCCGGGGATTGGTCGGGTCTCCTACAATGAGCAGTTCTTC
CDR3 protein: CSVLSGPGIGRVSYNEQFF
D gene: .
V gene: TRBV29-1
J gene: TRBJ2-1
clone size: .
CDR3 length: 19

CDR3 DNA: TGTGCCAGCAGCTCCCCGGGACTAGCGGGGAAGAACACCGGGGAGCTGTTTTTT
CDR3 protein: CASSSPGLAGKNTGELFF
D gene: TRBD2
V gene: TRBV7-2
J gene: TRBJ2-2
clone size: .
CDR3 length: 18

CDR3 DNA: TGTGCCAGTAGTATAGATGGGACAGGGTCTCAGCCCCAGCATTTT
CDR3 protein: CASSIDGTGSQPQHF
D gene: TRBD1
V gene: TRBV19
J gene: TRBJ1-5
clone size: .
CDR3 length: 15

CDR3 DNA: TGTGCTAGCAGCCCCGGGGTAGGAGTCTACGAGCAGTACTTC
CDR3 protein: CASSPGVGVYEQYF
D gene: .
V gene: TRBV7-7
J gene: TRBJ2-7
clone size: .
CDR3 length: 14

CDR3 DNA: TGTGCCATCAGTGTAGGGCAGGGTTATGGCTACACCTTC
CDR3 protein: CAISVGQGYGYTF
D gene: .
V gene: TRBV10-3
J gene: TRBJ1-2
clone size: .
CDR3 length: 13

CDR3 DNA: TGTGCCAGCAGTCCTCTAGCGGGGGTCTGGGCCAACGTCCTGACTTTC
CDR3 protein: CASSPLAGVWANVLTF
D gene: TRBD2
V gene: TRBV27
J gene: TRBJ2-6
clone size: .
CDR3 length: 16

CDR3 DNA: TGTGCCAGCAGCCCGAAATCCACGGACGGGGGCACTGAAGCTTTCTTT
CDR3 protein: CASSPKSTDGGTEAFF
D gene: .
V gene: TRBV5-4
J gene: TRBJ1-1
clone size: .
CDR3 length: 16

CDR3 DNA: TGTGCCAGCAGTTTTTTTGCGCCGGGACAGAAATATCAGCCCCAGCATTTT
CDR3 protein: CASSFFAPGQKYQPQHF
D gene: TRBD1
V gene: TRBV28
J gene: TRBJ1-5
clone size: .
CDR3 length: 17

CDR3 DNA: TGTGCCAGCAGCATAGCGGGGGGCCCCTACAATGAGCAGTTCTTC
CDR3 protein: CASSIAGGPYNEQFF
D gene: TRBD2
V gene: TRBV5-4
J gene: TRBJ2-1
clone size: .
CDR3 length: 15

CDR3 DNA: TGTGCCACCGGACAGGCCTATAATTCACCCCTCCACTTT
CDR3 protein: CATGQAYNSPLHF
D gene: TRBD1
V gene: TRBV28
J gene: TRBJ1-6
clone size: .
CDR3 length: 13